This record looks at one T cell receptor (beta chain) sequence and its context. Its antigen is not yet known. Base-call qualities are not available, and no considerably larger clone is one nucleotide away. From a lookup of the germline V gene, CDR1 and CDR2 are MNHEY and SVGAGI. The CDR3, cysteine through phenylalanine, is 15 amino acids long. CDR3 DNA only is kept here, 45 bases in frame from base 1. V is pruned by 8 bases and J by 1 base, leaving 10 bases of the junction without a gene match. The trial excluded patients who had a history of autoimmune disease or who were on systemic immunosuppression. Peripheral blood for TCR sequencing was collected from all dose cohorts at baseline, on cycle 4 day 1, and on cycle 7 day 1. Samples were obtained from an open-label, multicenter, first-in-human phase I dose-escalation trial of ivuxolimab. Adults with locally advanced or metastatic head and neck squamous cell, hepatocellular, melanoma or renal cell carcinoma were enrolled in the trial. Before TCR sequencing, CD4+ T cells and CD8+ T cells from peripheral blood were sorted into separate populations.

Genomic DNA was extracted from sorted cells for sequencing of the TCRbeta CDR3 region. TCRbeta CDR3 regions were sequenced using the immunoSEQ Assay. Sourced from immuneACCESS, this table was stored by TCRdb with only in-frame sequences that have V and J called. A share of the clones is absent; for the studies checked, an unresolved V gene accounts for under half, and the remainder has no known explanation. The sample records 150,000 to 170,000 clones, roughly 94% of which are singletons. The top ten clones comprise around 0.33% of the sample. This specimen belongs to a study of OX40 agonist ivuxolimab in advanced cancers. About the full investigation: Ivuxolimab was a fully human IgG2 agonistic monoclonal antibody targeting the costimulatory receptor OX40 (CD134). Intravenous ivuxolimab was administered to patients every 2 weeks at six dose levels: 0.01, 0.1, 0.3, 1.5, 3 and 10 mg/kg. Partial responses occurred in three dose-escalation patients, of whom one had hepatocellular carcinoma and two had cutaneous melanoma. A male proportion of 75% to 85% and a mean age of 60 years, ranging from roughly 23 to 79, were recorded for the dose-escalation cohort. Peripheral TCRbeta sequencing was intended to test whether TCR sequence diversity was altered and clonal T-cell expansion was caused by ivuxolimab. The paper reports the monotherapy dose-escalation portion (N of about 56 patients) of the phase I ivuxolimab trial. Patients were allowed to have had prior anti-PD-1, anti-PD-L1 or anti-CTLA-4 therapy, and more than 30% of the dose-escalation patients had previously received checkpoint inhibitors. Of the approximately 53 patients in dose escalation, around 20 had hepatocellular carcinoma, about 15 had melanoma, 9 had renal cell carcinoma and 9 had head and neck cancer. Beyond this particular receptor, the publication reports: After ivuxolimab, CD8+ T cells had more expanded clones than CD4+ T cells on average. Antigen specificity was not determined for the clonally expanded peripheral T cells. In the 0.1-3.0 mg/kg groups, partial responders had among the lowest normalized peripheral clonal expansion, particularly in CD8+ T cells. At doses of 0.1 to 3.0 mg/kg, clonal expansion of both CD4+ and CD8+ T cells in blood was seen between baseline and week 6. Low levels of normalized T-cell clonal expansion were also seen in some patients who did not respond.

The input for sequencing was CD4+ or CD8+ T cells sorted from blood, taken in a trial of the OX40 agonist ivuxolimab. The TCR originated in an adult with an advanced solid tumor such as melanoma, head and neck, liver or kidney cancer. The chain is assembled from TRBV6-5 and TRBJ2-5; TRBD2 fits 7 bases in the junction. The CDR3 here reads CASAPRRGVQETQYF. The nucleotides are TGTGCCAGCGCCCCCCGACGGGGGGTCCAAGAGACCCAGTACTTC.